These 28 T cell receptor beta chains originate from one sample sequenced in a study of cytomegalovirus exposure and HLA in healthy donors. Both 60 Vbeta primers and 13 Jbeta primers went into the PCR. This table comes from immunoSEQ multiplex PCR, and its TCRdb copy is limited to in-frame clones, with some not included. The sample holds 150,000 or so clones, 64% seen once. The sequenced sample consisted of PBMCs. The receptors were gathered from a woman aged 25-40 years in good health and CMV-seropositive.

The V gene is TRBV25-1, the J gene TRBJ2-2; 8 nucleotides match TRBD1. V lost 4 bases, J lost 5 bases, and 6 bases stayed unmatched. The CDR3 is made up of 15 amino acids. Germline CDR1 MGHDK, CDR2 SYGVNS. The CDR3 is CASSARTGRTGELFF. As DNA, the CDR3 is TGTGCCAGCAGTGCCCGGACAGGGAGGACCGGGGAGCTGTTTTTT.

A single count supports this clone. CDR3 DNA: TGTGCGATTACAGGGGGACTAGCCGGCGGGGAGCTGTTTTTT. Residues: CAITGGLAGGELFF. The rearrangement links TRBV30 to TRBJ2-2, with a weak D call TRBD2 (9 bases). Germline V lookup: CDR1 GTSNPN, CDR2 SVGIG (reference sequence). The length of the CDR3 is 14 residues. The full variable domain, completed using reference TRBV30 and TRBJ2-2, is SQTIHQWPATLVQPVGSPLSLECTVEGTSNPNLYWYRQAAGRGLQLLFYSVGIGQISSEVPQNLSASRPQDRQFILSSKKLLLSDSGFYLCAITGGLAGGELFFGEGSRLTVL.

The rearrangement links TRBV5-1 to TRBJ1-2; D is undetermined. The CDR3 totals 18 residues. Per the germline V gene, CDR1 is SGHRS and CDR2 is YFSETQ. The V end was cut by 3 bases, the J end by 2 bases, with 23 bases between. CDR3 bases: TGCGCCAGCAGCTCCACCAGGAACAAGCCCGACACCAACTATGGCTACACCTTC. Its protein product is CASSSTRNKPDTNYGYTF.

CDR3 DNA: TGCGCCAGCAGCTACCGACAGCTTAATAGTGGGGAGACCCAGTACTTC. This translates into CASSYRQLNSGETQYF. The rearrangement links TRBV5-1 to TRBJ2-5; tentatively, D is TRBD1 (5 bases). The CDR3 has 16 amino acids. The V gene lost 3 bases and the J gene lost 5 bases, with 20 bases spanning the gap. Per the germline V gene, CDR1 is SGHRS and CDR2 is YFSETQ. The full variable domain, rest sourced from reference TRBV5-1 and TRBJ2-5, is KAGVTQTPRYLIKTRGQQVTLSCSPISGHRSVSWYQQTPGQGLQFLFEYFSETQRNKGNFPGRFSGRQFSNSRSEMNVSTLELGDSALYLCASSYRQLNSGETQYFGPGTRLLVL.

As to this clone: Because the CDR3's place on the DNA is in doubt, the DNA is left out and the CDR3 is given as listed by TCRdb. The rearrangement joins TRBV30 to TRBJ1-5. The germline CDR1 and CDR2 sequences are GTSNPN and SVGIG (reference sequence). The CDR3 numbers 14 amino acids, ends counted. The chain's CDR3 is CARYVCEVRQPQHF.

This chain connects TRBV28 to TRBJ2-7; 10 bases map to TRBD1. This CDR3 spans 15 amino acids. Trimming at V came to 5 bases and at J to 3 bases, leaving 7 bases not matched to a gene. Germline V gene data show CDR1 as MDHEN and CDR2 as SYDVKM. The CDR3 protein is CASSLDRGRSYEQYF. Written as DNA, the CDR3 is TGTGCCAGCAGTCTCGACAGGGGGCGAAGCTACGAGCAGTACTTC.

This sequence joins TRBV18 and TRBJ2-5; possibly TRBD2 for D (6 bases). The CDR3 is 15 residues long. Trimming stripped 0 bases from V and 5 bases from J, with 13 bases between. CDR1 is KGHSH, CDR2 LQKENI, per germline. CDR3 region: CASSPPGASVETQYF. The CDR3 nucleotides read TGTGCCAGCTCACCACCAGGGGCTAGCGTGGAGACCCAGTACTTC.

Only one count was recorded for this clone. For the CDR3, the DNA is TGCGCCAGCAGTCCAGCTGGAAACACCATATATTTT. It encodes CASSPAGNTIYF. V is TRBV10-2 and J is TRBJ1-3; no firm D call. V shed 5 bases and J shed 2 bases, with 4 bases lying between them. Germline V gene data show CDR1 as WSHSY and CDR2 as SAAADI. This CDR3 region has 12 residues.

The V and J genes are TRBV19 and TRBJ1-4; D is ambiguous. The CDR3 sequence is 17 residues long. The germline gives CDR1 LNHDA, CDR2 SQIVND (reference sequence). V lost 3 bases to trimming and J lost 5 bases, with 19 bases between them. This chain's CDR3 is CASSMNANVGENEKLFF. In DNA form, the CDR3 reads TGTGCCAGTAGTATGAATGCAAACGTCGGGGAAAATGAAAAACTGTTTTTT.

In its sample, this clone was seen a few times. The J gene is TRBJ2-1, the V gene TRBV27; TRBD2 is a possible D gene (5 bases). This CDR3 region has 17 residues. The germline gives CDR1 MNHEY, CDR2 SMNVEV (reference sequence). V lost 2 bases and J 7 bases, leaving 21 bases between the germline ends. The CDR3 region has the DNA TGTGCCAGCAGTTTACTCCCCGGGGTCGGTGGAGGTAATGAGCAGTTCTTC. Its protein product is CASSLLPGVGGGNEQFF.

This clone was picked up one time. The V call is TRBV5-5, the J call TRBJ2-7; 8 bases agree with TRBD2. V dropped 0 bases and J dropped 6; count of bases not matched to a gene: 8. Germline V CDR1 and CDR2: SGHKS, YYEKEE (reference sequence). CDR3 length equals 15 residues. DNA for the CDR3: TGTGCCAGCAGCTTGGAAGCGGGAGCTTTGGGCGAGCAGTACTTC. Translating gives CASSLEAGALGEQYF.

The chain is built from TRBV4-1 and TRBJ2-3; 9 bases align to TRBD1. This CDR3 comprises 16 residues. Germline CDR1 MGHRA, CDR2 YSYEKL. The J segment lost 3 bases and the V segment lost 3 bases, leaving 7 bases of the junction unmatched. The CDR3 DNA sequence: TGCGCCAGCAGCCATGATTCCGGGACAGGGACAGATACGCAGTATTTT. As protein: CASSHDSGTGTDTQYF.

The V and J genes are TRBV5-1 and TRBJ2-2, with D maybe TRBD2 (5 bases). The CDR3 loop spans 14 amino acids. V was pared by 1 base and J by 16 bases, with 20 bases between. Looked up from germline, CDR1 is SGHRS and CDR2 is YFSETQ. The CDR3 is CASSLRKVAEGGFF. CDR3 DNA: TGCGCCAGCAGCTTGAGAAAAGTTGCCGAGGGCGGGTTTTTT.

In nucleotides, the CDR3 is TGTGCCAGAACGTCAGGGATCGTTAGGTCACCCCTCCACTTT. It is translated as CARTSGIVRSPLHF. The V and J genes are TRBV6-4 and TRBJ1-6, with D possibly being TRBD1 (5 bases). This CDR3 has 14 amino acids. V lost 9 bases and J 10 bases, leaving 19 bases between the germline ends. Germline loops: CDR1 MRHNA, CDR2 SNTAGT.

The CDR3 is CAISEFPGQGNSPLHF. The CDR3 coding sequence is TGTGCCATCAGTGAGTTCCCTGGACAGGGGAATTCACCCCTCCACTTT. The V gene is TRBV10-3, the J gene TRBJ1-6; TRBD1 matches at 9 bases. V dropped 1 base and J dropped 7; count of bases not matched to a gene: 5. The CDR3 runs 16 residues. CDR1 is ENHRY and CDR2 is SYGVKD in the germline V gene.

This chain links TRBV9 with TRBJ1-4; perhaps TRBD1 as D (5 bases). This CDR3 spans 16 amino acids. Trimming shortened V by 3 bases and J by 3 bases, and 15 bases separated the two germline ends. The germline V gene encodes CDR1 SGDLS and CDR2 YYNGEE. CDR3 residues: CASSAGGGPANEKLFF. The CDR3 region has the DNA TGTGCCAGCAGCGCGGGGGGTGGCCCGGCTAATGAAAAACTGTTTTTT.

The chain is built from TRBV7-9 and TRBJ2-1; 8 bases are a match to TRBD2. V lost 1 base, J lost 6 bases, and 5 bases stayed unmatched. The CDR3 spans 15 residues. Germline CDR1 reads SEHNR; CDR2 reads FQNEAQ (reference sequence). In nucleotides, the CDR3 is TGTGCCAGCAGCTTAGGGACTAGCTCCACCAATGAGCAGTTCTTC. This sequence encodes CASSLGTSSTNEQFF.

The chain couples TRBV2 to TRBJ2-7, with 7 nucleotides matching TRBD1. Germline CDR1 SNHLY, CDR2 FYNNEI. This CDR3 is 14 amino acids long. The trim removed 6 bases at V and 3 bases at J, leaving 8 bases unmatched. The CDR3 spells CASRDDREIYEQYF. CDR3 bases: TGTGCCAGCAGAGACGACAGGGAAATCTACGAGCAGTACTTC.

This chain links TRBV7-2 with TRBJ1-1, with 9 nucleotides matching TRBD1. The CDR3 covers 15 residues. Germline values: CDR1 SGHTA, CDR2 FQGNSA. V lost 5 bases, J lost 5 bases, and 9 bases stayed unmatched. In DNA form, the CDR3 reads TGTGCCAGCAGCGCGGACAGGGGTCGATGGACTGAAGCTTTCTTT. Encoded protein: CASSADRGRWTEAFF.

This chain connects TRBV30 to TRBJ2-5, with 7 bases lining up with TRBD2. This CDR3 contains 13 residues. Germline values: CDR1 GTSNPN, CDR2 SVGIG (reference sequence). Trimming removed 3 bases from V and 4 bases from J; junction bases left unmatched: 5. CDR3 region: CAWSPGLLETQYF. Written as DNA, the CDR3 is TGTGCCTGGAGCCCGGGACTACTAGAGACCCAGTACTTC.

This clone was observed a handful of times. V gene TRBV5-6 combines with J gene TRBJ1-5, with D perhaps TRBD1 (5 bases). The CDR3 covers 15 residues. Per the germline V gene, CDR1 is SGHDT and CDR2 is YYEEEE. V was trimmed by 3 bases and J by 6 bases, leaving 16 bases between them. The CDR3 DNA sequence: TGTGCCAGCAGCTGGGGTCCAGGGAGGGCTCAGCCCCAGCATTTT. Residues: CASSWGPGRAQPQHF.

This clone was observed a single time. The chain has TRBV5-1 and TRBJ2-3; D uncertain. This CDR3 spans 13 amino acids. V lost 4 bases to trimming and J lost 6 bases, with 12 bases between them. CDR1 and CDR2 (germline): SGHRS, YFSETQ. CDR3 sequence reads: CASSVFVGDTQYF. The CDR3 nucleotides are TGCGCCAGCAGCGTATTTGTCGGGGATACGCAGTATTTT.

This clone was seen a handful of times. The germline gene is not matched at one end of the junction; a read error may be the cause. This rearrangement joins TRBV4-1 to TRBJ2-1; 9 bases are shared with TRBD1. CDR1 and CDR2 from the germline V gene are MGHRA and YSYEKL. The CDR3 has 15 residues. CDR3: CASRTPLIQGALPVF. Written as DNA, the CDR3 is TGCGCCAGCAGGACCCCCCTAATACAGGGGGCGCTTCCCGTCTTC.

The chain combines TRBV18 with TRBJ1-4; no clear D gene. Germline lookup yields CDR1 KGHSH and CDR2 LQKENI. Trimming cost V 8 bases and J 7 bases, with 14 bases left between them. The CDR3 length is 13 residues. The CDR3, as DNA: TGTGCCAGCACTCCAATACGTTCTGAAAAACTGTTTTTT. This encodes CASTPIRSEKLFF.

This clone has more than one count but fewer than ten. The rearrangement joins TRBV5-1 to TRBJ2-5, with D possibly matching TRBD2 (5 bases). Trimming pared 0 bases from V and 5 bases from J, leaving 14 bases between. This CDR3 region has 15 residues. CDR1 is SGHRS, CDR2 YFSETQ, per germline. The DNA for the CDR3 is TGCGCCAGCAGCTTGGCGCCAGCGGTCCCCGAGACCCAGTACTTC. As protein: CASSLAPAVPETQYF.

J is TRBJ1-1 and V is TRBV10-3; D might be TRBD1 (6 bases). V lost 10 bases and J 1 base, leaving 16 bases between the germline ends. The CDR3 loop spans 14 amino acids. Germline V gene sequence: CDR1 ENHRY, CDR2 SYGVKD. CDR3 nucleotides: TGTGCCACCCAAAGGGGGGGCGGGAACACTGAAGCTTTCTTT. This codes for CATQRGGGNTEAFF.

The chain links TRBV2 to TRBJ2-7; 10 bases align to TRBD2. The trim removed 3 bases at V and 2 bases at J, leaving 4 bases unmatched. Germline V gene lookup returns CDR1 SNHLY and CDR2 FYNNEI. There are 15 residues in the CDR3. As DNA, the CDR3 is TGTGCCAGCAGTGATGGGACTAGCGCGACCTACGAGCAGTACTTC. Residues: CASSDGTSATYEQYF. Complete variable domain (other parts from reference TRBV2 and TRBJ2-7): EPEVTQTPSHQVTQMGQEVILRCVPISNHLYFYWYRQILGQKVEFLVSFYNNEISEKSEIFDDQFSVERPDGSNFTLKIRSTKLEDSAMYFCASSDGTSATYEQYFGPGTRLTVT.

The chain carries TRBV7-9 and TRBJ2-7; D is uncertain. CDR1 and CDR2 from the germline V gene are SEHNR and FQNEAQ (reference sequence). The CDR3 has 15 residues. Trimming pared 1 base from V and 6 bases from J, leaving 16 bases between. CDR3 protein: CASSLEYGQTSEQYF. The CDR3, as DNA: TGTGCCAGCAGCTTAGAATACGGCCAGACTTCCGAGCAGTACTTC.